Following are 23 T cell receptor beta chains from one sample sequenced in a study of human T cells and chemical hapten exposure. TCRdb passed the RACE reads through MiXCR, listing each CDR3 protein once. The table lists roughly 380,000 distinct CDR3 sequences, just under 6.5% of them singletons, with 4.5% to 6% in the top ten. The sample's time point: patch test 2, 6 weeks after DPC sensitization. Documented treatment: therapeutic diphenylcyclopropenone sensitization with weekly scalp DPC. The specimen comprised whole blood, sampled in connection with sensitization to the hapten diphenylcyclopropenone (DPC). Source of these receptors: a woman aged 18-29 years with alopecia areata. Some clones in this sample may be carry-over from other donors' samples.

This clonotype was found many times. V usage is TRBV29-1 and J usage is TRBJ1-1; perhaps TRBD1 as D (6 bases). The CDR3 consists of 13 residues. Per germline, CDR1 SQVTM and CDR2 ANQGSEA. V shed 6 bases and J shed 3 bases, with 14 bases lying between them. CDR3 amino acids: CSVQKGDYTEAFF. In nucleotides, the CDR3 is TGCAGCGTCCAAAAGGGGGATTACACTGAAGCTTTCTTT.

This chain uses TRBV5-1 with TRBJ2-2; D possibly matches TRBD1 or TRBD2 (5 bases each). Trimming stripped 0 bases from V and 5 bases from J, with 11 bases between. Looked up from germline, CDR1 is SGHRS and CDR2 is YFSETQ. This CDR3 is 15 amino acids long. The CDR3 reads CASSLDPGSTGELFF. DNA of the CDR3: TGCGCCAGCAGCTTGGACCCAGGGAGTACCGGGGAGCTGTTTTTT. The full variable domain, in which reference TRBV5-1 and TRBJ2-2 provide the parts outside the CDR3, is KAGVTQTPRYLIKTRGQQVTLSCSPISGHRSVSWYQQTPGQGLQFLFEYFSETQRNKGNFPGRFSGRQFSNSRSEMNVSTLELGDSALYLCASSLDPGSTGELFFGEGSRLTVL.

This chain links TRBV11-2 with TRBJ1-4; 7 positions match TRBD1. The germline V gene encodes CDR1 SGHAT and CDR2 FQNNGV. The CDR3 is 17 residues long. J lost 0 bases, V lost 5 bases, and 9 bases had no gene match. The chain's CDR3 is CASSHRGDGTTNEKLFF. The CDR3 DNA reads TGTGCCAGCAGCCACAGGGGCGACGGAACAACTAATGAAAAACTGTTTTTT.

This clonotype was picked up a small number of times. This chain links TRBV3-1 with TRBJ2-7; 8 positions agree with TRBD1. The CDR3 spans 15 residues. The germline gives CDR1 LGHDT, CDR2 YNNKEL (reference sequence). The junction had 15 bases not matched to a gene; V was cut back by 7 bases and J by 7 bases. CDR3 amino acids: CASTPRLDRVGEQYF. CDR3 coding DNA: TGTGCCAGCACCCCAAGATTGGACAGGGTCGGGGAGCAGTACTTC.

The chain joins TRBV20-1 to TRBJ2-7; D assignment may be TRBD1 or TRBD2 (5 bases each). The CDR3 covers 11 residues. Trimming pared 4 bases from V and 4 bases from J, leaving 8 bases between. The germline V gene has CDR1 DFQATT and CDR2 SNEGSKA (reference sequence). CDR3 loop: CSAIREYEQYF. As DNA, the CDR3 is TGCAGTGCTATCAGGGAGTACGAGCAGTACTTC.

Only a few counts were recorded for this clonotype. The chain combines TRBV4-1 with TRBJ1-2, with TRBD1 as a possible D gene (6 bases). V lost 0 bases and J 4 bases, leaving 15 bases between the germline ends. The CDR3 covers 16 residues. CDR1 is MGHRA, CDR2 YSYEKL, per germline. The CDR3 nucleotides read TGCGCCAGCAGCCAAGAACGTCACAGGGTTCCCTATGGCTACACCTTC. Its protein product is CASSQERHRVPYGYTF.

The rearrangement links TRBV29-1 to TRBJ2-5; TRBD1 aligns across 9 bases. Trimming at V came to 3 bases and at J to 2 bases, leaving 7 bases not matched to a gene. Germline loops: CDR1 SQVTM, CDR2 ANQGSEA. This CDR3 is built from 15 residues. The CDR3 region has the DNA TGCAGCGTTGATTCGGGGACAGGGACACAAGAGACCCAGTACTTC. Protein sequence: CSVDSGTGTQETQYF.

This clonotype was seen at least ten times. This chain links TRBV27 with TRBJ1-1; no clear D gene. Germline V CDR1 and CDR2: MNHEY, SMNVEV (reference sequence). The V end lost 5 bases, the J end lost 3 bases, and 22 bases lay between the germline ends. This CDR3 has 17 residues. The CDR3 DNA follows: TGTGCCAGCAGTCCCTCCTCGATATACTACAAACACACTGAAGCTTTCTTT. Encoded protein: CASSPSSIYYKHTEAFF.

The chain carries TRBV3-1 and TRBJ2-2; possible D gene TRBD2, 6 bases. The V end lost 4 bases, the J end lost 1 base, and 13 bases lay between the germline ends. The CDR3 covers 16 residues. Germline V lookup: CDR1 LGHDT, CDR2 YNNKEL (reference sequence). CDR3 DNA sequence: TGTGCCAGCAGCCTCTGGCGGGGTCGGAACACCGGGGAGCTGTTTTTT. The encoded protein is CASSLWRGRNTGELFF.

This chain connects TRBV4-2 to TRBJ2-3; TRBD2 aligns across 12 bases. V dropped 0 bases and J dropped 1; count of bases not matched to a gene: 11. This CDR3 has 20 amino acids. In germline, CDR1 is LGHNA, CDR2 YNFKEQ. CDR3 nucleotide sequence: TGTGCCAGCAGCCAAGAGTGGAGGGCTAGCGGGGGGGCCGGCACAGATACGCAGTATTTT. This codes for CASSQEWRASGGAGTDTQYF.

This clonotype was detected only a few times. The V call is TRBV21-1, the J call TRBJ1-1; TRBD1 is the table's D call and was not checked against the DNA. TRBV21-1 is deemed a pseudogene. The CDR3 runs 18 residues. This chain's CDR3 is CASSPRAGTGDPNTEAFF. CDR3 DNA: TGTGCCAGCAGCCCACGGGCCGGGACAGGGGACCCGAACACTGAAGCTTTCTTT.

This clonotype was counted at least ten times. CDR3 sequence (DNA): TGTGCCAGCAGCCAAGATCGTACCCAACTGGGAAACACCATATATTTT. Amino acids: CASSQDRTQLGNTIYF. V gene TRBV3-1 combines with J gene TRBJ1-3; D ambiguous. The CDR3 sequence is 16 residues long. Trimming took off 0 bases at V and 4 bases at J, with 13 bases between the two ends. CDR1 is LGHDT and CDR2 is YNNKEL in the germline V gene (reference sequence).

This clonotype came up many times. The chain couples TRBV27 to TRBJ1-1; D may be TRBD1 (6 bases). Germline V lookup: CDR1 MNHEY, CDR2 SMNVEV (reference sequence). CDR3 length: 17 amino acids. The germline V and J ends were trimmed by 4 bases and 5 bases, with 23 bases remaining between them. CDR3 nucleotide sequence: TGTGCCAGCAGTTACAGCTTACATGTTCAGGGGAGTACTGAAGCTTTCTTT. Protein: CASSYSLHVQGSTEAFF.

The V gene is TRBV4-3, the J gene TRBJ2-1; D tentatively reads TRBD1 or TRBD2 (5 bases each). CDR1 and CDR2 (germline): LGHNA, YSLEER. The CDR3 spans 17 residues. Deletions cut 4 bases from V and 11 bases from J, with 27 bases between. The CDR3 loop reads CASSPLPGTRGTVKQFF. CDR3 bases: TGCGCCAGCAGCCCATTGCCCGGGACGCGAGGTACCGTGAAGCAGTTCTTC.

This clonotype turned up a few times. The chain employs TRBV5-1 and TRBJ2-7; D remains unclear. Germline V gene data show CDR1 as SGHRS and CDR2 as YFSETQ. V was shortened by 4 bases and J by 2 bases, with 10 bases between the two germline ends. This CDR3 comprises 13 residues. Written as DNA, the CDR3 is TGCGCCAGCAGCACCGGACGGGCCTACGAGCAGTACTTC. It yields the protein CASSTGRAYEQYF. Together with reference TRBV5-1 and TRBJ2-7, the CDR3 gives the full variable domain: KAGVTQTPRYLIKTRGQQVTLSCSPISGHRSVSWYQQTPGQGLQFLFEYFSETQRNKGNFPGRFSGRQFSNSRSEMNVSTLELGDSALYLCASSTGRAYEQYFGPGTRLTVT.

The sample holds many counts of this clonotype. The chain employs TRBV6-2 or TRBV6-3 and TRBJ1-5; the D gene is possibly TRBD1 (5 bases). Trimming removed 6 bases at V and 7 bases at J, with 13 bases between. The CDR3 covers 13 residues. CDR1 and CDR2 from the germline V gene are MNHEY and SVGEGT. DNA of the CDR3: TGTGCCAGCAGAGACAGAGAGAGGCAGCCCCAGCATTTT. It encodes CASRDRERQPQHF.

The chain combines TRBV7-9 with TRBJ2-5; D possibly corresponds to TRBD2 (5 bases). Trimming left V 5 bases short and J 3 bases short, with 16 bases between. This CDR3 is 15 amino acids long. Germline V gene sequence: CDR1 SEHNR, CDR2 FQNEAQ (reference sequence). CDR3 sequence reads: CASSVLGGLEETQYF. In nucleotides, the CDR3 is TGTGCCAGCAGCGTGTTAGGAGGTCTGGAAGAGACCCAGTACTTC.

This sequence joins TRBV6-5 and TRBJ2-2; 12 positions match TRBD2. V gave up 5 bases and J gave up 7 bases; unmatched junction bases: 5. This CDR3 spans 15 amino acids. Germline values: CDR1 MNHEY, CDR2 SVGAGI. The CDR3 sequence is CASSLAGGRGGELFF. CDR3 coding DNA: TGTGCCAGCAGTCTAGCGGGGGGGCGTGGCGGGGAGCTGTTTTTT.

This clonotype was recorded a few times. The chain links TRBV5-1 to TRBJ2-2, with D tentatively TRBD2 (6 bases). CDR3 length: 15 residues. Germline V CDR1 and CDR2: SGHRS, YFSETQ. The V end was cut by 6 bases, the J end by 3 bases, with 15 bases between. The CDR3 DNA sequence: TGCGCCAGCATAGGAGGGGTCCGCCACACCGGGGAGCTGTTTTTT. As protein: CASIGGVRHTGELFF.

This clonotype was observed many times. The genes are TRBV20-1 and TRBJ1-5, with 8 nucleotides matching TRBD1. Germline values: CDR1 DFQATT, CDR2 SNEGSKA (reference sequence). This CDR3 region has 19 residues. J was trimmed by 2 bases and V by 0 bases; bases with no gene match: 15. The CDR3 loop is CSAREYSRGPTWGNQPQHF. In nucleotides, the CDR3 is TGCAGTGCTAGAGAATATAGCAGGGGGCCGACTTGGGGCAATCAGCCCCAGCATTTT.

In this sample, this clonotype turned up a few times. Here the CDR3 reads CASKGTSSSSAEQFF. As DNA, the CDR3 is TGTGCCAGCAAAGGGACTAGCTCCTCTAGCGCTGAGCAGTTCTTC. The chain has TRBV5-4 and TRBJ2-1, with 9 bases aligning to TRBD2. This CDR3 is 15 amino acids long. V lost 6 bases to trimming and J lost 9 bases; unmatched junction nucleotides: 13. Germline V gene data show CDR1 as SGHNT and CDR2 as YYREEE (reference sequence).

The V call is TRBV29-1, the J call TRBJ1-1, with 7 bases aligning to TRBD1. Looked up from germline, CDR1 is SQVTM and CDR2 is ANQGSEA. V shed 0 bases and J 0 bases; nucleotides not matched to a gene: 7. This CDR3 region has 16 residues. CDR3 region: CSVEESTDRLNTEAFF. The CDR3 nucleotides are TGCAGCGTTGAAGAGTCAACGGACAGGTTGAACACTGAAGCTTTCTTT. The whole variable domain, remainder taken from reference TRBV29-1 and TRBJ1-1, is SAVISQKPSRDICQRGTSLTIQCQVDSQVTMMFWYRQQPGQSLTLIATANQGSEATYESGFVIDKFPISRPNLTFSTLTVSNMSPEDSSIYLCSVEESTDRLNTEAFFGQGTRLTVV.

This clonotype was seen many times. This chain links TRBV10-3 with TRBJ1-1; D unclear. Germline CDR1 and CDR2: ENHRY and SYGVKD. CDR3 length: 15 amino acids. Trimming took off 1 base at V and 8 bases at J, with 17 bases between the two ends. CDR3 loop: CAISEFPWIGEEAFF. The CDR3, as DNA: TGTGCCATCAGTGAGTTCCCGTGGATTGGGGAGGAAGCTTTCTTT.